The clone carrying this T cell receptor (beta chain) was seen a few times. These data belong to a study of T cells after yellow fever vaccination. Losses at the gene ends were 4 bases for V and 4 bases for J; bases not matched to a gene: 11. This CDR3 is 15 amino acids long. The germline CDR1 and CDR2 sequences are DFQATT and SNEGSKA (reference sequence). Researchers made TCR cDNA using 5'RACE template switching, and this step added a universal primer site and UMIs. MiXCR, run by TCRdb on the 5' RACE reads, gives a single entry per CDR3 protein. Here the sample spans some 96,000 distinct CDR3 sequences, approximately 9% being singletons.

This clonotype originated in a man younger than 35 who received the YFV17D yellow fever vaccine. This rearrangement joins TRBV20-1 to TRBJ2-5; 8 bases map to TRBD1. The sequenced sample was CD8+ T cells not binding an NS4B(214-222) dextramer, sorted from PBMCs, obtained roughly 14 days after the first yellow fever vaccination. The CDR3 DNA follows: TGCAGTGCTACGGACAGGGTGGATTCGGTAGAGACCCAGTACTTC. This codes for CSATDRVDSVETQYF.